The entry below describes one TCR beta chain. This sample is drawn from a study of T cell changes during pregnancy in multiple sclerosis. Germline V gene data show CDR1 as SGHRS and CDR2 as YFSETQ. Between the trimmed V and J ends, which lost 4 bases and 9 bases, there was a span of 17 bases. The CDR3 totals 15 residues. Sequencing was performed with immunoSEQ multiplex PCR; in TCRdb, only in-frame clones are kept and a portion is missing. Here the sample spans some 34,000 clones, about 91% being singletons. The clonotype originates from a female donor in good health, enrolled as a control in a pregnancy study. J is TRBJ1-6 and V is TRBV5-1; D may be TRBD1 (6 bases). This specimen consisted of CD4+ T cells from peripheral blood mononuclear cells, obtained in the third trimester of pregnancy. This CDR3 reads CASSPGGGVGSPLHF. The CDR3, as DNA: TGCGCCAGCAGCCCGGGAGGGGGGGTCGGTTCACCCCTCCACTTT.